Below, 28 T cell receptor beta chains from the same sample are listed, as sequenced in a study of T-cell reconstitution after alpha-beta-depleted transplantation in children. Unique molecular identifiers tagged the TCRbeta library. TCRdb reprocessed the PCR reads with MiXCR, giving one entry per CDR3 protein. Among around 800,000 distinct CDR3 sequences listed, 15% to 20% were seen once. This specimen was PBMCs, mostly from graft donor cells, taken 360 days after TCRalphabeta/CD19-depleted stem cell transplant. Every receptor here comes from a male patient younger than 18 who had a stem cell transplant for acute lymphoblastic leukemia, so the T cells may come from the graft donor.

The chain carries TRBV11-2 and TRBJ2-1, with TRBD2 as a possible D gene (5 bases). V was pared by 7 bases and J by 4 bases, with 20 bases between. The CDR3 runs to 16 residues. Germline V CDR1 and CDR2: SGHAT, FQNNGV. For the CDR3, the DNA is TGTGCCAGCAAAATAGCGTCGGTTCTGGCTTACAATGAGCAGTTCTTC. Translated, it gives CASKIASVLAYNEQFF. The full variable domain, its missing parts supplied by reference TRBV11-2 and TRBJ2-1, is EAGVAQSPRYKIIEKRQSVAFWCNPISGHATLYWYQQILGQGPKLLIQFQNNGVVDDSQLPKDRFSAERLKGVDSTLKIQPAKLEDSAVYLCASKIASVLAYNEQFFGPGTRLTVL.

This chain links TRBV5-1 with TRBJ1-5; D possibly corresponds to TRBD1 (5 bases). Trimming left V 0 bases short and J 6 bases short, with 13 bases between. The CDR3 is 15 amino acids. Germline CDR1 reads SGHRS; CDR2 reads YFSETQ. The CDR3 DNA sequence: TGCGCCAGCAGCTTGGGTTGGGGCGAGGTTCAGCCCCAGCATTTT. It is translated as CASSLGWGEVQPQHF.

In its sample, this clonotype was seen a few times. The chain employs TRBV5-1 and TRBJ1-4; D might be TRBD1 (6 bases). Germline-derived CDR1 and CDR2 are SGHRS and YFSETQ. This CDR3 is built from 14 residues. V dropped 0 bases and J dropped 6 bases, with 9 bases sitting between them. The CDR3 bases are TGCGCCAGCAGCTTGGGGGGGCGAGATGAAAAACTGTTTTTT. Residues: CASSLGGRDEKLFF.

This clonotype came up a few times. The V gene is TRBV28, the J gene TRBJ2-1; 9 bases match TRBD2. CDR3 length equals 13 residues. The J segment lost 4 bases and the V segment lost 10 bases, leaving 5 bases of the junction unmatched. Looked up from germline, CDR1 is MDHEN and CDR2 is SYDVKM. The chain's CDR3 is CAIRLAEYNEQFF. CDR3 sequence (DNA): TGTGCCATCCGACTAGCGGAGTACAATGAGCAGTTCTTC.

Ten or more counts support this clonotype. This chain links TRBV12-3 or TRBV12-4 with TRBJ2-1; 8 nucleotides align to TRBD1. Trimming cost V 6 bases and J 7 bases; bases outside gene matches: 8. CDR3 length: 14 residues. The CDR3 loop reads CASRAPDRVNEQFF. The CDR3 nucleotides are TGTGCCAGCAGAGCCCCGGACAGGGTTAATGAGCAGTTCTTC.

This clonotype was detected only a few times. The V gene is TRBV27, the J gene TRBJ2-4; 11 bases are a match to TRBD1. The CDR3 is 15 residues long. CDR1 is MNHEY, CDR2 SMNVEV, per germline (reference sequence). With V trimmed by 5 bases and J by 8 bases, 8 bases remained unmatched. The CDR3, as DNA: TGTGCCAGCAGTCGCCAGGGACAGGGGGTTTACATTCAGTACTTC. It is translated as CASSRQGQGVYIQYF.

This clonotype was detected only a few times. The CDR3 spells CSAVPASDSYEQYF. In nucleotides, the CDR3 is TGCAGTGCCGTCCCGGCCAGTGACTCCTACGAGCAGTACTTC. This chain joins TRBV20-1 and TRBJ2-7; unclear D gene. The CDR3 spans 14 residues. V was pared by 6 bases and J by 0 bases, with 15 bases between. Germline assignment: CDR1 DFQATT and CDR2 SNEGSKA (reference sequence).

This clonotype was seen many times. This chain links TRBV5-1 with TRBJ2-7; D possibly uses TRBD1 or TRBD2 (6 bases each). The ends were cut back, 6 bases at V and 5 bases at J, with 18 bases in the middle. Looked up from germline, CDR1 is SGHRS and CDR2 is YFSETQ. This CDR3 comprises 14 residues. CDR3 residues: CASNMVQGGNEQYF. DNA for the CDR3: TGCGCCAGCAACATGGTACAGGGAGGCAACGAGCAGTACTTC.

This clonotype turned up a few times. The V call is TRBV5-1, the J call TRBJ2-7; D is possibly TRBD2 (6 bases). From germline, CDR1 is SGHRS and CDR2 YFSETQ. The CDR3 extends over 15 amino acids. Trimming took off 0 bases at V and 4 bases at J, with 14 bases between the two ends. In DNA form, the CDR3 reads TGCGCCAGCAGCTTGGTGGCGGGGTCGGCATACGAGCAGTACTTC. Protein sequence: CASSLVAGSAYEQYF.

This clonotype was counted ten times or more. V and J are TRBV5-5 and TRBJ1-2; no firm D call. V lost 2 bases and J 2 bases, leaving 7 bases between the germline ends. Germline V lookup: CDR1 SGHKS, CDR2 YYEKEE (reference sequence). The CDR3 has 13 amino acids. DNA for the CDR3: TGTGCCAGCAGCTTTGCTCCAAACTATGGCTACACCTTC. Amino acids: CASSFAPNYGYTF. The full variable domain, its missing parts supplied by reference TRBV5-5 and TRBJ1-2, is DAGVTQSPTHLIKTRGQQVTLRCSPISGHKSVSWYQQVLGQGPQFIFQYYEKEERGRGNFPDRFSARQFPNYSSELNVNALLLGDSALYLCASSFAPNYGYTFGSGTRLTVV.

The table lists this clonotype with many counts. V is TRBV12-3 or TRBV12-4 and J is TRBJ2-5; the match to TRBD1 covers 10 bases. This CDR3 is built from 14 residues. After removal of 2 bases from V and 5 bases from J, the junction contained 2 bases not matched to a gene. The CDR3 bases are TGTGCCAGCAGTTTAAGGACAGGGGGGGAGACCCAGTACTTC. Translating it yields CASSLRTGGETQYF.

This clonotype was seen a handful of times. V is TRBV15 and J is TRBJ1-4; D not resolved. CDR1 and CDR2 from the germline V gene are LNHNV and YYDKDF (reference sequence). This CDR3 is built from 18 residues. V was pared by 0 bases and J by 8 bases, with 22 bases between. CDR3 loop: CATSRDVRLGKGGEKLFF. The DNA for the CDR3 is TGTGCCACCAGCAGAGATGTAAGATTGGGGAAAGGCGGGGAAAAACTGTTTTTT. Combining the CDR3 with reference TRBV15 and TRBJ1-4 gives the whole variable domain DAMVIQNPRYQVTQFGKPVTLSCSQTLNHNVMYWYQQKSSQAPKLLFHYYDKDFNNEADTPDNFQSRRPNTSFCFLDIRSPGLGDTAMYLCATSRDVRLGKGGEKLFFGSGTQLSVL.

This clonotype has more than one count but fewer than ten. The chain couples TRBV7-6 to TRBJ2-7, with D possibly being TRBD1 (5 bases). V dropped 1 base and J dropped 6 bases, with 10 bases sitting between them. Germline V lookup: CDR1 SGHVS, CDR2 FNYEAQ. This CDR3 has 13 residues. The CDR3 spells CASSLGDSSEQYF. The DNA of the CDR3 is TGTGCCAGCAGCTTAGGTGACAGTTCCGAGCAGTACTTC.

Many counts were recorded for this clonotype. As DNA, the CDR3 is TGCAGCGTTCAACACAGGGGGGTTTACAATGAGCAGTTCTTC. Translating it yields CSVQHRGVYNEQFF. The chain employs TRBV29-1 and TRBJ2-1; 8 nucleotides align to TRBD1. Trimming removed 5 bases from V and 4 bases from J; junction bases left unmatched: 7. The CDR3 consists of 14 residues. In germline, CDR1 is SQVTM, CDR2 ANQGSEA.

This clonotype showed up many times. The rearrangement links TRBV5-5 to TRBJ1-1; D might be TRBD1 (6 bases). Germline V lookup: CDR1 SGHKS, CDR2 YYEKEE (reference sequence). The CDR3 is 12 residues long. Deletions cut 6 bases from V and 11 bases from J, with 17 bases between. DNA of the CDR3: TGTGCCAGCATCCCTCCTACAGGGCGCGCTTTCTTT. Translation: CASIPPTGRAFF. Drawing the rest from reference TRBV5-5 and TRBJ1-1, the complete variable domain is DAGVTQSPTHLIKTRGQQVTLRCSPISGHKSVSWYQQVLGQGPQFIFQYYEKEERGRGNFPDRFSARQFPNYSSELNVNALLLGDSALYLCASIPPTGRAFFGQGTRLTVV.

The rearrangement links TRBV7-9 to TRBJ1-1, with D unclear. The CDR3 loop spans 15 amino acids. The germline V gene encodes CDR1 SEHNR and CDR2 FQNEAQ (reference sequence). The germline V and J ends were trimmed by 2 bases and 4 bases, with 14 bases remaining between them. The CDR3 sequence: CASSLWGKVSTEAFF. DNA of the CDR3: TGTGCCAGCAGCTTATGGGGAAAGGTAAGCACTGAAGCTTTCTTT.

This clonotype was seen only a few times. V gene TRBV5-1 combines with J gene TRBJ2-5; TRBD2 is a possible D gene (6 bases). The germline V gene encodes CDR1 SGHRS and CDR2 YFSETQ. The CDR3 is made up of 15 amino acids. V shed 4 bases and J shed 2 bases, with 15 bases lying between them. CDR3 DNA: TGCGCCAGCAGCCACGCGGGAACTCCTCAAGAGACCCAGTACTTC. It encodes CASSHAGTPQETQYF.

This clonotype was seen once. The V call is TRBV5-1, the J call TRBJ2-1; D gene unclear. This CDR3 is 14 amino acids long. Trimming removed 0 bases at V and 11 bases at J, with 15 bases between. From germline, CDR1 is SGHRS and CDR2 YFSETQ. CDR3 in amino acids: CASSLGPNYPKQFF. In DNA, the CDR3 is TGCGCCAGCAGCTTGGGACCCAACTACCCAAAGCAGTTCTTC.

The chain has TRBV15 and TRBJ1-5; D is unresolved. V was trimmed by 8 bases and J by 2 bases, leaving 16 bases between them. CDR3 length: 15 amino acids. The germline V gene encodes CDR1 LNHNV and CDR2 YYDKDF (reference sequence). The CDR3 here is CATGQAKTGNQPQHF. DNA for the CDR3: TGTGCCACCGGCCAGGCGAAAACGGGCAATCAGCCCCAGCATTTT.

The chain uses TRBV7-8 and TRBJ2-7; TRBD2 matches 12 bases. The germline V gene has CDR1 SGHVS and CDR2 FQNEAQ. The CDR3 loop spans 19 amino acids. J gave up 9 bases and V 5 bases, and 23 bases lay outside the gene matches. CDR3 nucleotides: TGTGCCAGCAGCCCGAGGACTAGCGGGACTCGAAGAAGGGGCGGTGGGCAGTACTTC. This translates into CASSPRTSGTRRRGGGQYF.

This clonotype has only a few counts. V is TRBV3-1 and J is TRBJ2-5, with D possibly TRBD1 on 6 matching bases. This CDR3 has 14 amino acids. Germline V gives CDR1 LGHDT, CDR2 YNNKEL (reference sequence). The ends were cut back, 6 bases at V and 5 bases at J, with 16 bases in the middle. The CDR3 reads CASRVTGIEETQYF. CDR3 DNA: TGTGCCAGCAGGGTCACAGGGATCGAGGAGACCCAGTACTTC.

The gene calls are TRBV4-1 and TRBJ2-3; tentative D call: TRBD1 (5 bases). The CDR3 loop spans 15 amino acids. Germline CDR1 reads MGHRA; CDR2 reads YSYEKL. V lost 4 bases to trimming and J lost 3 bases, with 14 bases between them. CDR3 DNA sequence: TGCGCCAGCAGCCCTTTAGGGGTAACGACAGATACGCAGTATTTT. Translating it yields CASSPLGVTTDTQYF.

The chain links TRBV12-3 or TRBV12-4 to TRBJ1-2; unclear D gene. The V and J ends lost 7 bases and 8 bases respectively, with 23 bases between them. This CDR3 has 15 amino acids. The CDR3 DNA reads TGTGCCAGCACCCGAGTGGGTATAACTCCCGGGGGCTACACCTTC. The encoded protein is CASTRVGITPGGYTF.

The genes are TRBV12-3 or TRBV12-4 and TRBJ1-2; D might be TRBD1 (5 bases). This CDR3 has 13 residues. V shed 6 bases and J shed 8 bases, with 16 bases lying between them. In DNA, the CDR3 is TGTGCCAGCAGCCCTGGGGGGGTGAAAGGCTACACCTTC. Its translation: CASSPGGVKGYTF.

This clonotype was recorded many times. V usage is TRBV6-1 and J usage is TRBJ2-2; 9 bases agree with TRBD2. Trimming at V came to 4 bases and at J to 4 bases, leaving 1 base not matched to a gene. This CDR3 is 14 amino acids long. In germline, CDR1 is MNHNS, CDR2 SASEGT. Here the CDR3 DNA reads TGTGCCAGCAGTGGGACTAGCGTCACCGGGGAGCTGTTTTTT. It translates to CASSGTSVTGELFF.

The chain uses TRBV7-6 and TRBJ2-3; D perhaps matches TRBD2 (5 bases). Per germline, CDR1 SGHVS and CDR2 FNYEAQ. The germline V and J ends were trimmed by 3 bases and 1 base, with 14 bases remaining between them. The CDR3 sequence is 16 residues long. The CDR3 coding sequence is TGTGCCAGCAGCTTCCTAAGCGGATTTGGCACAGATACGCAGTATTTT. Its translation: CASSFLSGFGTDTQYF.

This chain uses TRBV29-1 with TRBJ1-6, with D tentatively TRBD1 (6 bases). The CDR3 covers 12 residues. Germline V gene data show CDR1 as SQVTM and CDR2 as ANQGSEA. Trimming removed 5 bases from V and 7 bases from J, with 9 bases in between. In DNA form, the CDR3 reads TGCAGCGTTCGGCAGGGGAATTCACCCCTCCACTTT. As protein: CSVRQGNSPLHF.

This clonotype occurred a few times. CDR3 DNA: TGCAGTGCTACGACATGGGACAGGCCCTATGGCTACACCTTC. It specifies CSATTWDRPYGYTF. The rearrangement joins TRBV20-1 to TRBJ1-2, with 8 bases matching TRBD1. CDR1 and CDR2 (germline): DFQATT, SNEGSKA (reference sequence). With V trimmed by 4 bases and J by 4 bases, 8 bases remained unmatched. The CDR3 is made up of 14 amino acids.